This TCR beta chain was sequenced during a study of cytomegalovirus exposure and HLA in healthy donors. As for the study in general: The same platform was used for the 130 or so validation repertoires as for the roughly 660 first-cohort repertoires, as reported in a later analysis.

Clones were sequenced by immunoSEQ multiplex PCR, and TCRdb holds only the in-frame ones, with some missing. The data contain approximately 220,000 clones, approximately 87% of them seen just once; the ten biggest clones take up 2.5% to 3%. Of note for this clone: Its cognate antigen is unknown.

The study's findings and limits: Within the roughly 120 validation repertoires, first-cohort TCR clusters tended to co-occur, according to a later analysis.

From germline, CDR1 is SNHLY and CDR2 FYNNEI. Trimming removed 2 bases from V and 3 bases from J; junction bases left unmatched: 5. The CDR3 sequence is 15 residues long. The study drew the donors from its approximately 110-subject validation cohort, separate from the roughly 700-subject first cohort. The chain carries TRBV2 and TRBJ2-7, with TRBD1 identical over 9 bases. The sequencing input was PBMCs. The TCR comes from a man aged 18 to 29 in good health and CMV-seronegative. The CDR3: CASSESQGAHYEQYF. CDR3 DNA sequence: TGTGCCAGCAGTGAATCACAGGGGGCTCACTACGAGCAGTACTTC.